This T cell receptor (beta chain) was recovered during a study of T cell responses to AZD1222 COVID-19 vaccine. General study points: Of spike-specific TCRs, nearly half reportedly target regions left unmutated in variants.

Concerning this clone: As yet, its antigen is unknown.

CDR1 is SQVTM, CDR2 ANQGSEA, per germline. Trimming at V came to 1 base and at J to 7 bases, leaving 5 bases not matched to a gene. CDR3 size: 15 residues. Investigators merged groups given second doses at roughly 4 or roughly 12 weeks. Sequencing used immunoSEQ multiplex PCR; TCRdb keeps in-frame clones, though not all of them. Of more than 75,000 clones in the sample, about four fifths were seen once. The clonotype comes from an adult who received the AZD1222 COVID-19 vaccine. The rearrangement links TRBV29-1 to TRBJ1-4, with 11 bases lining up with TRBD1. The sequences come from peripheral blood, collected 28 days after the second AZD1222 dose. For the CDR3, the DNA is TGCAGCGTTGAAGGCTGGGACAGGGGGAGTGAAAAACTGTTTTTT. Protein sequence: CSVEGWDRGSEKLFF.